Below, 22 T cell receptor beta chains from the same sample are listed, as sequenced in a study of identical twins. Each CDR3 protein is one row after TCRdb ran MiXCR on the 5' RACE reads. The sample lists about 200,000 distinct CDR3 sequences, 6.5% occurring once. The same data also went into a second study, on T cells expressing NK-cell markers.

The sample taken for sequencing was CD8+ T cells sorted from blood. These receptor sequences come from a woman under 30 in good health.

The sample holds a few counts of this clonotype. This sequence joins TRBV7-2 and TRBJ2-7, with 7 bases matching TRBD1. Germline V gene sequence: CDR1 SGHTA, CDR2 FQGNSA. J gave up 2 bases and V 3 bases, and 10 bases lay outside the gene matches. The CDR3 covers 16 residues. The CDR3 loop is CASSFRVKGQAYEQYF. In nucleotides, the CDR3 is TGTGCCAGCAGCTTCAGGGTAAAAGGACAGGCCTACGAGCAGTACTTC.

The V call is TRBV9, the J call TRBJ2-1; D possibly uses TRBD1 or TRBD2 (5 bases each). Germline V lookup: CDR1 SGDLS, CDR2 YYNGEE. V shed 3 bases and J shed 6 bases, with 16 bases lying between them. CDR3 length: 15 amino acids. The CDR3 region is CASSGTGTDSNEQFF. The CDR3 DNA follows: TGTGCCAGCAGCGGTACCGGGACGGATTCCAATGAGCAGTTCTTC.

This clonotype was counted ten times or more. The rearrangement uses TRBV12-3 or TRBV12-4 and TRBJ2-2; the D is unclear. This CDR3 has 14 residues. V shed 8 bases and J shed 4 bases, with 14 bases lying between them. The CDR3 DNA follows: TGTGCCAGCTGTTACGGGCGGTCCACCGGGGAGCTGTTTTTT. It encodes CASCYGRSTGELFF.

The chain links TRBV12-3 or TRBV12-4 to TRBJ1-3; TRBD1 might be the D (5 bases). V was cut by 3 bases and J by 2 bases, with 11 bases left in between. The CDR3 sequence is 15 residues long. As DNA, the CDR3 is TGTGCCAGCAGTTTCATAGCGGGGGCTGGAAACACCATATATTTT. As protein: CASSFIAGAGNTIYF.

This clonotype was counted between two and nine times. The V gene is TRBV4-3, the J gene TRBJ1-1; D is unclear. The length of the CDR3 is 16 residues. From germline, CDR1 is LGHNA and CDR2 YSLEER. V lost 1 base and J 2 bases, leaving 14 bases between the germline ends. CDR3 bases: TGCGCCAGCAGCCAAGCCCCCAGAGACCCCAACACTGAAGCTTTCTTT. Translating gives CASSQAPRDPNTEAFF.

The sample holds many counts of this clonotype. This chain connects TRBV5-1 to TRBJ1-1; 12 positions match TRBD1. The CDR3 is made up of 16 amino acids. Germline V gene sequence: CDR1 SGHRS, CDR2 YFSETQ. J was trimmed by 6 bases and V by 4 bases; bases with no gene match: 10. The CDR3 loop is CASSEGTGGFYAEAFF. In DNA, the CDR3 is TGCGCCAGCAGCGAGGGGACAGGGGGCTTTTATGCTGAAGCTTTCTTT.

This clonotype showed up just a few times. The chain carries TRBV19 and TRBJ1-2; D gene ambiguous. The CDR3 sequence is 13 residues long. Trimming cost V 6 bases and J 5 bases, with 13 bases left between them. CDR1 and CDR2 (germline): LNHDA, SQIVND (reference sequence). CDR3 nucleotides: TGTGCCAGTAGCGAGGACTCCCCGTATGGCTACACCTTC. It codes for CASSEDSPYGYTF.

Ten or more counts support this clonotype. The V and J genes are TRBV5-1 and TRBJ2-1; D is unresolved. Germline loops: CDR1 SGHRS, CDR2 YFSETQ. CDR3 length: 13 amino acids. Trimming removed 1 base from V and 7 bases from J, with 9 bases in between. CDR3 residues: CASSLSVGNEQFF. For the CDR3, the DNA is TGCGCCAGCAGCTTGAGTGTGGGTAATGAGCAGTTCTTC.

This clonotype turned up a few times. The chain links TRBV11-2 to TRBJ2-1; 12 nucleotides agree with TRBD2. The ends lost 4 bases at V and 5 bases at J; junction bases unmatched: 9. There are 17 residues in the CDR3. CDR1 is SGHAT and CDR2 is FQNNGV in the germline V gene. The CDR3, as DNA: TGTGCCAGCAGCTCGAGACTAGCGGGAGTATTCCACAATGAGCAGTTCTTC. It yields the protein CASSSRLAGVFHNEQFF.

Many counts were recorded for this clonotype. The rearrangement uses TRBV5-1 and TRBJ1-3; tentative D call: TRBD1 (5 bases). Between the trimmed V and J ends, which lost 0 bases and 4 bases, there was a span of 17 bases. Germline V gene lookup returns CDR1 SGHRS and CDR2 YFSETQ. CDR3 length: 17 residues. As DNA, the CDR3 is TGCGCCAGCAGCTTGGATAGGGGCCGAGCTCCCGGAAACACCATATATTTT. As protein: CASSLDRGRAPGNTIYF.

This clonotype was detected only a few times. This chain uses TRBV7-9 with TRBJ2-1; D might be TRBD2 (5 bases). CDR1 is SEHNR and CDR2 is FQNEAQ in the germline V gene (reference sequence). Trimming took off 2 bases at V and 8 bases at J, with 10 bases between the two ends. The CDR3 extends over 13 amino acids. The CDR3, as DNA: TGTGCCAGCAGCTTAACTAGTAGGGATGAGCAGTTCTTC. Protein sequence: CASSLTSRDEQFF.

This clonotype was observed a handful of times. The chain joins TRBV29-1 to TRBJ1-3; 11 bases line up with TRBD1. The CDR3 has 17 residues. Germline V CDR1 and CDR2: SQVTM, ANQGSEA. With V trimmed by 1 base and J by 0 bases, 5 bases remained unmatched. The CDR3 reads CSVEGDRGLNSGNTIYF. In DNA, the CDR3 is TGCAGCGTTGAAGGGGACAGGGGGTTAAACTCTGGAAACACCATATATTTT.

In this sample, this clonotype turned up many times. The chain has TRBV6-1 and TRBJ2-3; tentative D call: TRBD1 (5 bases). CDR1 is MNHNS, CDR2 SASEGT, per germline. The germline V and J ends were trimmed by 10 bases and 2 bases, with 16 bases remaining between them. CDR3 length equals 14 residues. The CDR3 coding sequence is TGTGCCACTTATGGGCAGGGAAACACAGATACGCAGTATTTT. Translating it yields CATYGQGNTDTQYF.

The chain joins TRBV7-6 to TRBJ2-7; D call uncertain. The germline CDR1 and CDR2 sequences are SGHVS and FNYEAQ. CDR3 size: 16 residues. V lost 2 bases and J 2 bases, leaving 16 bases between the germline ends. CDR3 in amino acids: CASSLHEKRITYEQYF. DNA for the CDR3: TGTGCCAGCAGCTTACACGAAAAGAGGATCACCTACGAGCAGTACTTC.

The sample holds a few counts of this clonotype. The chain links TRBV3-1 to TRBJ2-2, with 8 bases fitting TRBD2. CDR1 is LGHDT, CDR2 YNNKEL, per germline (reference sequence). This CDR3 has 16 residues. V gave up 1 base and J gave up 0 bases; unmatched junction bases: 1. The chain's CDR3 is CASSQVSGTNTGELFF. CDR3 nucleotides: TGTGCCAGCAGCCAAGTTAGCGGGACGAACACCGGGGAGCTGTTTTTT.

The gene calls are TRBV3-1 and TRBJ2-1, with D unresolved. This CDR3 region has 15 residues. CDR1 and CDR2 from the germline V gene are LGHDT and YNNKEL (reference sequence). Trimming removed 3 bases from V and 12 bases from J, with 21 bases in between. CDR3 nucleotide sequence: TGTGCCAGCAGCCAGGCTAGGTCCTTGAAGGTCGGGCAGTTCTTC. Its protein product is CASSQARSLKVGQFF.

This clonotype was seen at least ten times. This rearrangement joins TRBV11-2 to TRBJ2-2, with 7 nucleotides matching TRBD2. V lost 0 bases and J lost 4; bases outside the gene matches: 14. This CDR3 spans 19 amino acids. The germline gives CDR1 SGHAT, CDR2 FQNNGV. The chain's CDR3 is CASSLERVGRLEGTGELFF. CDR3 DNA sequence: TGTGCCAGCAGCTTAGAACGGGTCGGGAGGTTAGAGGGCACCGGGGAGCTGTTTTTT. Full variable domain (remainder filled in from reference TRBV11-2 and TRBJ2-2): EAGVAQSPRYKIIEKRQSVAFWCNPISGHATLYWYQQILGQGPKLLIQFQNNGVVDDSQLPKDRFSAERLKGVDSTLKIQPAKLEDSAVYLCASSLERVGRLEGTGELFFGEGSRLTVL.

As for this clonotype: Possible read error: a much larger clone is one base away. The V gene is TRBV7-8, the J gene TRBJ1-6; D is uncertain. The V and J ends lost 3 bases and 17 bases respectively, with 11 bases between them. The CDR3 has 11 amino acids. Germline V CDR1 and CDR2: SGHVS, FQNEAQ. The CDR3 loop is CASSFGDFFHF. The CDR3 DNA sequence: TGTGCCAGCAGCTTCGGTGACTTCTTCCACTTT.

The chain uses TRBV12-3 or TRBV12-4 and TRBJ2-5; the D is unclear. The CDR3 has 16 residues. Trimming removed 1 base at V and 4 bases at J, with 16 bases between. CDR3 protein: CASSLGAAAWTETQYF. CDR3 nucleotide sequence: TGTGCCAGCAGTTTAGGGGCCGCCGCCTGGACAGAGACCCAGTACTTC.

The chain recombines TRBV20-1 with TRBJ2-7; TRBD1 is a possible D gene (5 bases). The germline gives CDR1 DFQATT, CDR2 SNEGSKA (reference sequence). This CDR3 is 14 amino acids long. Trimming shortened V by 6 bases and J by 5 bases, and 20 bases separated the two germline ends. In nucleotides, the CDR3 is TGCAGTGCCATCGAATTTTCAGGGTTGGACGAGCAGTACTTC. This codes for CSAIEFSGLDEQYF.

This clonotype was seen many times. The rearrangement joins TRBV12-3 or TRBV12-4 to TRBJ2-5; D is unclear. Trimming stripped 6 bases from V and 4 bases from J, with 12 bases between. The CDR3 sequence is 13 residues long. In nucleotides, the CDR3 is TGTGCCAGCAGGGCTGACTCGGGAGAGACCCAGTACTTC. It translates to CASRADSGETQYF.

There are many counts of this clonotype. This chain uses TRBV3-1 with TRBJ2-1; tentatively, D is TRBD2 (5 bases). The V end lost 3 bases, the J end lost 8 bases, and 8 bases lay between the germline ends. This CDR3 spans 12 amino acids. From germline, CDR1 is LGHDT and CDR2 YNNKEL (reference sequence). The DNA for the CDR3 is TGTGCCAGCAGCCAGGCTAGCTATGAGCAGTTCTTC. Its translation is CASSQASYEQFF.